This TCR beta chain is drawn from a study of CD8 T cells in ankylosing spondylitis. Germline lookup yields CDR1 LGHDT and CDR2 YNNKEL (reference sequence). V was clipped by 3 bases and J by 2 bases; unmatched bases: 6. The CDR3 extends over 15 amino acids. Study-wide results and limits: Clones linked to disease, bearing a CD8+ phenotype, were relatively rare in peripheral blood. Seven or eight highly homologous variants made up a TCR beta motif, and this motif appeared characteristic of ankylosing spondylitis blood. Disease-associated clones were reportedly significantly overrepresented in matched ankylosing spondylitis synovial fluid.

TCRdb re-derived calls from the 5' RACE reads in MiXCR, one entry per CDR3 protein. The sample holds about 400,000 distinct CDR3 sequences, 20% to 25% seen once. This clonotype occurred a few times. Its antigen is not known. The chain recombines TRBV3-1 with TRBJ2-7; 8 bases line up with TRBD1. Input material: blood, either unsorted or a sorted T cell fraction (not recorded which). The receptor was derived from a male donor with ankylosing spondylitis. The CDR3 DNA reads as TGTGCCAGCAGCCACGGACAGGGAACCACCTACGAGCAGTACTTC. Its translation: CASSHGQGTTYEQYF.